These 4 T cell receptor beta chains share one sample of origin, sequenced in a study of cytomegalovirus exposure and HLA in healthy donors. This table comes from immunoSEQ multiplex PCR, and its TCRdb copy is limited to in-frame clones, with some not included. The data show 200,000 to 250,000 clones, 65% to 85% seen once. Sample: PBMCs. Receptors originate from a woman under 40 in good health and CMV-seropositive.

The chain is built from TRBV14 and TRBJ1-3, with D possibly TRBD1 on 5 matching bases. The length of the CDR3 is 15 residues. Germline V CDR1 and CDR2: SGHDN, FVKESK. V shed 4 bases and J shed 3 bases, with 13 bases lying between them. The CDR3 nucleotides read TGTGCCAGCAGCCTTATCCCAGGGTATGGAAACACCATATATTTT. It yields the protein CASSLIPGYGNTIYF.

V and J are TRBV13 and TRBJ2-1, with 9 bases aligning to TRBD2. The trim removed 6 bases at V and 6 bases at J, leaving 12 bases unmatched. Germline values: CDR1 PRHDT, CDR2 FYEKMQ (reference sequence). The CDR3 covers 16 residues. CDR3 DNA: TGTGCCAGCAGAGAACTCATAGCGGGAGTGGTCAATGAGCAGTTCTTC. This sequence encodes CASRELIAGVVNEQFF. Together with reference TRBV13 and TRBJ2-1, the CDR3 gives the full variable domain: AAGVIQSPRHLIKEKRETATLKCYPIPRHDTVYWYQQGPGQDPQFLISFYEKMQSDKGSIPDRFSAQQFSDYHSELNMSSLELGDSALYFCASRELIAGVVNEQFFGPGTRLTVL.

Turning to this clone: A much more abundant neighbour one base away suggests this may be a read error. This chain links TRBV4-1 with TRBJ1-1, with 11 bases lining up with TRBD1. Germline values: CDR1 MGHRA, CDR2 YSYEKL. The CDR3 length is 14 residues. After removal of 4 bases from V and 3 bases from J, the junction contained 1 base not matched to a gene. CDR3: CASSPGQGDTEAFF. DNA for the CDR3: TGCGCCAGCAGCCCGGGACAGGGGGACACTGAAGCTTTCTTT.

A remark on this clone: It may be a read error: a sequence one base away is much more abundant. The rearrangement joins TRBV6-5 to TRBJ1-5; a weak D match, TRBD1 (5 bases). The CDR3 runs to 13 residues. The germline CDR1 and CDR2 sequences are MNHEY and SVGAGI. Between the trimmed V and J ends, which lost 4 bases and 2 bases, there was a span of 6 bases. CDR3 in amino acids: CASSWDRNQPQHF. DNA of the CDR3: TGTGCCAGCAGTTGGGACCGCAATCAGCCCCAGCATTTT.